This TCR beta chain was identified in a study of blood T cell repertoires in COVID-19. Study as a whole: There were acute and convalescent COVID-19 samples, and they came from the United States, Italy and Spain. Sample material is recorded as cDNA or gDNA derived from T cells, B-cell-depleted T cells, or PBMCs.

As originally analysed: Amplification from reference gene primers served as the basis for estimated nucleated cell counts. Assay used: immunoSEQ multiplex PCR; TCRdb lists only in-frame clones, some missing. V and J calls and clone size come straight from that table; D and trimming were deduced from the DNA. The sample lists around 100,000 clones, 70% to 90% occurring once. The CDR3 has 15 amino acids. Trimming shortened V by 0 bases and J by 8 bases, and 14 bases separated the two germline ends. Germline V gene sequence: CDR1 LGHDT, CDR2 YNNKEL (reference sequence). The material sequenced was peripheral blood. The receptor was derived from a woman in her sixties or seventies with acute or convalescent COVID-19. The rearrangement joins TRBV3-1 (or the pseudogene TRBV3-2) to TRBJ2-1; D gene uncertain. CDR3 sequence reads: CASSQDLLRVYEQFF. The CDR3 coding sequence is TGTGCCAGCAGCCAAGATCTACTCCGGGTTTATGAGCAGTTCTTC.